The source of this T cell receptor (beta chain) is a study of a mutant IDH1 vaccine in newly diagnosed glioma (dated by TCRdb to the early 2020s). About the full investigation: Eight vaccinations were administered to patients in weeks 1, 3, 5, 7, 11, 15, 19 and 23, corresponding to visits V03 through V10. Longitudinal TCRB deep sequencing was performed for some 25 treated patients wherever samples were available for exploratory analyses. Prior to enrollment, patients had been given standard therapy consisting of radiotherapy alone, temozolomide alone, or radiochemotherapy with temozolomide, with the combination given to most patients. Vaccination started 4-6 weeks after radiotherapy alone, or was given together with temozolomide cycles in the groups whose treatment included chemotherapy. Of the approximately 30 treated patients, approximately 62% were male and about 40% were female, and the mean age was 40.4 years. Peripheral blood samples were drawn at six visits, namely V03 (baseline), V05, V07, V10, V12 and V13.

Study-wide conclusions, independent of this receptor: Pseudoprogression seemed to be unrelated to changes in the top peripheral T cell clonotypes found by TCRB sequencing. According to the authors, sample limitations meant that analyses of patient blood samples could not be reproduced. Immune responses induced by the vaccine were seen in around 93% of patients across multiple MHC alleles. Availability determined which PBMC samples were chosen for TCRB deep sequencing.

The sample's time point, from its label and the paper: week 11, during vaccination. Every vaccine dose consisted of 300 ug of a 20-mer mutant IDH1 peptide in Montanide, administered subcutaneously together with topical imiquimod. All donors had newly diagnosed IDH1-mutant astrocytomas of WHO grade 3 or 4 that showed loss of nuclear ATRX. The samples were drawn from NOA16, a multicentre, single-arm, open-label phase I trial in Germany that tested a mutant IDH1 peptide vaccine in humans for the first time. The DNeasy Blood and Tissue Kit was used to extract genomic DNA from EDTA blood for TCRB sequencing. Library preparation was by the immunoSEQ multiplex PCR assay. Rearranged TCR beta chain sequences were amplified with the hsTCRB Kit following the manufacturer's protocol. An Illumina MiSeq was used to sequence the TCRB libraries. As for the authors' bioinformatics: The kit vendor's proprietary platform handled demultiplexing, trimming and gene mapping. The clones in this table, taken by TCRdb from immuneACCESS, are in-frame only. Not every clone is retained; where verified, under half of the shortfall comes from an unresolved V gene, and the cause of the rest is unknown. The V and J calls and clone size come from that table; D and trimming were worked out from the DNA. Within this sample are more than 50,000 clones, with 75% to 90% of them counted one time only. The ten largest make up 1.9% of the sample.

Note on this clone: What this receptor recognizes is not known. No base quality information exists; no much larger clone differs at one position.

CDR1 and CDR2, looked up from the germline V gene, are MNHNS and SASEGT. Spanning cysteine to phenylalanine, the CDR3 consists of 18 amino acids. CDR3 DNA is the only sequence kept; it has 54 bases, read in frame from the first base. The germline V and J ends show losses of 4 bases and 2 bases respectively, and no gene match explains 10 bases of the junction. This TCR was sampled from a man between 40 and 49 years old with glioma. The chain is made from TRBV6-1 and TRBJ2-6; 8 of the junction bases match TRBD1. The sequenced sample was PBMCs, obtained from a glioma patient whose treatment included an IDH1 peptide vaccine. The CDR3 amino acid sequence is: CASSVRTGTFTGANVLTF. At the DNA level, the sequence is TGTGCCAGCAGTGTGAGGACAGGGACCTTTACTGGGGCCAACGTCCTGACTTTC.